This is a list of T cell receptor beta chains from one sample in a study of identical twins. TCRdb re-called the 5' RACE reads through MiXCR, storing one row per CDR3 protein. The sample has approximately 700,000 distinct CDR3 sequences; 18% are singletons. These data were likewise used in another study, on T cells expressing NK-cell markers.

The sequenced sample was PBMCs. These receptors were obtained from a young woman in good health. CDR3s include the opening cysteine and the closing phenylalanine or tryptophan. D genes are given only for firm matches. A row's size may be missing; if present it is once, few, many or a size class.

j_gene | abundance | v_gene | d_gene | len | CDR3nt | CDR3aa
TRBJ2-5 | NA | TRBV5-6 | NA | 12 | TGTGCCAGCAGCTTTGGTTCCGCCCCCCAGTACTTC | CASSFGSAPQYF
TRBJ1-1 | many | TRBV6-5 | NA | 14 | TGTGCCAGCAGTTACTCAGGATGGGGGGGCTCGGCTTTCTTT | CASSYSGWGGSAFF
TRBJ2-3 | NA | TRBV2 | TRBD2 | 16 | TGTGCCAGCCTCGTCAGCCCGAGCGGGGGGAGGGATACGCAGTATTTT | CASLVSPSGGRDTQYF
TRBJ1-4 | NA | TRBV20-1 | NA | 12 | TGCAGTGCTACAGACCCTAATGAAAAACTGTTTTTT | CSATDPNEKLFF
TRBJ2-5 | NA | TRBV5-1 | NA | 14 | TGCGCCAGCAGCTTGGAACACCTCCAAGAGACCCAGTACTTC | CASSLEHLQETQYF
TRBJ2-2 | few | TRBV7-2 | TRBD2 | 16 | TGTGCCAGCAGCTTACTGAGTAGCGGGCCCACCGGGGAGCTGTTTTTT | CASSLLSSGPTGELFF
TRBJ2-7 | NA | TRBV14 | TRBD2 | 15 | TGTGCCAGCAGCCAAGACCCGGGACTAGAGGACGAGCAGTACTTC | CASSQDPGLEDEQYF
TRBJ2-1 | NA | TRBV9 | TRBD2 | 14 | TGTGCCAGCAGCGTAAGCGGGGGGGCCAGTGAGCAGTTCTTC | CASSVSGGASEQFF
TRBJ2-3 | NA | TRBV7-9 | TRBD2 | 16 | TGTGCCAGCAGCTTCTCTAGCGGGAGAGAGACAGATACGCAGTATTTT | CASSFSSGRETDTQYF
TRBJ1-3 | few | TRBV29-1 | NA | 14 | TGCAGCGTTGAAGTGGGGGGCGAGGGAAACACCATATATTTT | CSVEVGGEGNTIYF
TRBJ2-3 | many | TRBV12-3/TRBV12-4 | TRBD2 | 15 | TGTGCCAGCAGTTTTGGACTAGCGAGCACAGATACGCAGTATTTT | CASSFGLASTDTQYF
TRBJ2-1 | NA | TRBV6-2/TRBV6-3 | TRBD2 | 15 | TGTGCCAGCACTTACGGTAGGGCGGGAGCCCATGAGCAGTTCTTC | CASTYGRAGAHEQFF
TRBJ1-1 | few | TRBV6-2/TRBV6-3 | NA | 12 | TGTGCCAGCAGTTACCCCACAGGGAAAGCTTTCTTT | CASSYPTGKAFF
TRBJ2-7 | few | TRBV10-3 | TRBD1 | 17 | TGTGCCATCAGTGAGTCGATGGGGACAGGGCCCTCCTACGAGCAGTACTTC | CAISESMGTGPSYEQYF
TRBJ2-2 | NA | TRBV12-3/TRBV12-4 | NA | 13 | TGTGCCAGCAGTCCCCCCCCAGGCGGGGAGCTGTTTTTT | CASSPPPGGELFF
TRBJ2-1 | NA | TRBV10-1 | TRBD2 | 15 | TGCGCCAGCAGTGACCCGAGGGGTAGCGGGGATGAGCAGTTCTTC | CASSDPRGSGDEQFF
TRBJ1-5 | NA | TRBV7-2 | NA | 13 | TGTGCCAGCAGCTTCCTAGGGGATCAGCCCCAGCATTTT | CASSFLGDQPQHF
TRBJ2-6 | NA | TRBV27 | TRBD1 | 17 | TGTGCCAGCAGCCCACGGGACAGATTCGCGGGGGCCAACGTCCTGACTTTC | CASSPRDRFAGANVLTF
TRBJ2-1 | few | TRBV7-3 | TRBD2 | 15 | TGTGCCAGCAGCTTAATCCGCGGGGGGTACAATGAGCAGTTCTTC | CASSLIRGGYNEQFF
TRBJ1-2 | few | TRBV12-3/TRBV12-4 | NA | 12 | TGTGCCAGCAGTACATTGAGTGGAGGCTACACCTTC | CASSTLSGGYTF
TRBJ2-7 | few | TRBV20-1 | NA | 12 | TGCAGTGCTAATAGGAACTCCTACGAGCAGTACTTC | CSANRNSYEQYF
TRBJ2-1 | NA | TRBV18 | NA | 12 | TGTGCCAGCTCACCATTGACGGTTGAGCAGTTCTTC | CASSPLTVEQFF
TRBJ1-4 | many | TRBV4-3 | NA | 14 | TGCGCCAGCAGCCAGGAGAGACATAATGAAAAACTGTTTTTT | CASSQERHNEKLFF
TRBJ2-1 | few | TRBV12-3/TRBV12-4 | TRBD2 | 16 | TGTGCCAGCAGTTTATGGCTAGCGGGAGGGAACAATGAGCAGTTCTTC | CASSLWLAGGNNEQFF
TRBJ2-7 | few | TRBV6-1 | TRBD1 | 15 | TGTGCCAGCATCCTCGGACAGGGGGGGTCCTACGAGCAGTACTTC | CASILGQGGSYEQYF
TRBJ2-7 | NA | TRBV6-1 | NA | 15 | TGTGCCAGCAGATCGAGCGGGACATCTACTTACGAGCAGTACTTC | CASRSSGTSTYEQYF
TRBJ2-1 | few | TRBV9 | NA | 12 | TGTGCCAGCAGCGTAACCCCGTACCCAGCTGTCTTC | CASSVTPYPAVF
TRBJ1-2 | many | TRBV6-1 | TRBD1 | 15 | TGTGCCAGCAGTGAAGGGACAGGGGGCGCCTATGGCTACACCTTC | CASSEGTGGAYGYTF
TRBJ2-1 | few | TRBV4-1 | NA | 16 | TGCGCCAGCAGCCAAGATCCGAGGTCACAGGGAGATGAGCAGTTCTTC | CASSQDPRSQGDEQFF
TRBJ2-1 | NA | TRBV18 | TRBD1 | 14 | TGTGCCAGCTCACCCCCTCGGACAGGGCAGGAGCAGTTCTTC | CASSPPRTGQEQFF
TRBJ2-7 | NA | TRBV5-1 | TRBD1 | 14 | TGCGCCAGCAGACTAAGACAGGGTGGATACGAGCAGTACTTC | CASRLRQGGYEQYF
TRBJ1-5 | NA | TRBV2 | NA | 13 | TGTGCCAGCAGTGGATGGGGAAATCAGCCCCAGCATTTT | CASSGWGNQPQHF
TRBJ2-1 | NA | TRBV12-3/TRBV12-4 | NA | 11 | TGTGCCAGCAGCCCCGCCCATGAGCAGTTCTTC | CASSPAHEQFF
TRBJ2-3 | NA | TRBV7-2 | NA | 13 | TGTGCCAGCAGCGCACAGGGATCAGATACGCAGTATTTT | CASSAQGSDTQYF
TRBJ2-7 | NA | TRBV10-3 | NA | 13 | TGTGCCATCAGTGTGAACAGGGCTACCGAGCAGTACTTC | CAISVNRATEQYF
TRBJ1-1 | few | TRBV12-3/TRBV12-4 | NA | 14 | TGTGCCAGCAGTGTTACCCCGGGGAGGACTGAAGCTTTCTTT | CASSVTPGRTEAFF
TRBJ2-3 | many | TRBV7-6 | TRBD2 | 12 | TGTGCCAGCGGGGGGGTTACAGATACGCAGTATTTT | CASGGVTDTQYF
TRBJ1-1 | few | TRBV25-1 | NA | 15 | TGTGCCAGCAGTCCCGGGGGAATGGTCCACACTGAAGCTTTCTTT | CASSPGGMVHTEAFF
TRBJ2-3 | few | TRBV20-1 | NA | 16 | TGCAGTGCTAGAAGCCCCCTGGGACCTAACACAGATACGCAGTATTTT | CSARSPLGPNTDTQYF
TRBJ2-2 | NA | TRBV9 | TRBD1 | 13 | TGTGCCAGCAGGACAGGGATTACCGGGGAGCTGTTTTTT | CASRTGITGELFF
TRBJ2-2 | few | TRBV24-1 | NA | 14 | TGTGCCACCAGTGAGACAGGGAACACCGGGGAGCTGTTTTTT | CATSETGNTGELFF
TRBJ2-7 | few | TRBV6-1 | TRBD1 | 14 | TGTGCCAGCAGGTGGGGACAGGACTCCTACGAGCAGTACTTC | CASRWGQDSYEQYF